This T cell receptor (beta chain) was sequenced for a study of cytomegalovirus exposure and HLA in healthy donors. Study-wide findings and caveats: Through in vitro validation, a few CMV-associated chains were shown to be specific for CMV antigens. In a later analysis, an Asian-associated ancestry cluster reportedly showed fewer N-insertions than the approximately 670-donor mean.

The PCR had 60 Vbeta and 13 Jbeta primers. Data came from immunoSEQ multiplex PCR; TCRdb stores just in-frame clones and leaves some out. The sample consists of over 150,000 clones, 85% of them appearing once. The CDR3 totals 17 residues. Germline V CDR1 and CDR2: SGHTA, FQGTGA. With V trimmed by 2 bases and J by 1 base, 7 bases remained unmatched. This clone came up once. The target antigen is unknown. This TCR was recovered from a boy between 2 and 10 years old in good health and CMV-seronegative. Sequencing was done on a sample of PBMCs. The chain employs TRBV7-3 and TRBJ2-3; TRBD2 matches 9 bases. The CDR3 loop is CASSLSLERGGTDTQYF. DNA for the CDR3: TGTGCCAGCAGCTTATCCCTTGAGCGGGGGGGCACAGATACGCAGTATTTT.